Below, one T cell receptor beta chain is given with its context. The antigen remains unidentified. Samples of blood were obtained at baseline, on cycle 4 day 1, and on cycle 7 day 1. The protocol was immunoSEQ multiplex PCR, while the TCRdb copy is restricted to in-frame clones and leaves out a portion. The data contain some 75,000 clones, over 75% of them singletons. This sample stems from a study of OX40 agonist ivuxolimab in advanced cancers. The study, taken as a whole, reports: Blood T cells, both CD4+ and CD8+, expanded clonally by week 6 at 0.1 to 3.0 mg/kg.

The V gene end was trimmed by 6 bases and the J gene end by 2 bases; junction bases not matched to a gene: 18. The CDR3 spans 18 residues. CDR1 SNHLY and CDR2 FYNNEI come from the germline V gene. The chain links TRBV2 to TRBJ2-5; 7 positions match TRBD2. The sequences come from CD4+ or CD8+ T cells sorted from blood, collected in a trial of the OX40 agonist ivuxolimab. This clonotype originated in an adult with an advanced solid tumor such as melanoma, head and neck, liver or kidney cancer. CDR3 DNA: TGTGCCAGCAGCGGGTCCGGGTCCTCGGCGGGGGAGCAAGAGACCCAGTACTTC. It encodes CASSGSGSSAGEQETQYF.